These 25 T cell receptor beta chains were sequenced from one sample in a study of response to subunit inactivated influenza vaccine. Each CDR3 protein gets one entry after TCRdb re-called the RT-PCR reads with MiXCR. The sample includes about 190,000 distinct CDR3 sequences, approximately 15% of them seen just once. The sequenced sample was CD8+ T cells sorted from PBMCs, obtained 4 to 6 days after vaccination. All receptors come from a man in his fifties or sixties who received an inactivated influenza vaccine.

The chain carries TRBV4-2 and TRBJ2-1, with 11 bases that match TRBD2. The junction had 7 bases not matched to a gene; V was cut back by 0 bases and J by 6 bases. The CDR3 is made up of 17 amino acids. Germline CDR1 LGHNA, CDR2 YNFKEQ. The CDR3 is CASSQDTGLAASNEQFF. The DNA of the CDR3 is TGTGCCAGCAGCCAAGATACGGGACTAGCGGCCTCCAATGAGCAGTTCTTC.

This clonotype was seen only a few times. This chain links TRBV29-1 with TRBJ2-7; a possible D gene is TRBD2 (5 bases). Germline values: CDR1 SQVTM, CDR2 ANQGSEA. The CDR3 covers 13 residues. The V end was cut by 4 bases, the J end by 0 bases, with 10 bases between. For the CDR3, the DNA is TGCAGCGTTGTTAACGGGGACTCCTACGAGCAGTACTTC. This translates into CSVVNGDSYEQYF.

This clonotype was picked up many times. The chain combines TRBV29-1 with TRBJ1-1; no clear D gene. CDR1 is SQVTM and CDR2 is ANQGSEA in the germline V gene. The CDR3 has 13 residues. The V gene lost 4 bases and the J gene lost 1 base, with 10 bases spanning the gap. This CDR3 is CSVGDWGNTEAFF. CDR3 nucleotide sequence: TGCAGCGTTGGGGATTGGGGGAACACTGAAGCTTTCTTT. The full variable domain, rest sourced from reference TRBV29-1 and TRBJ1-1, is SAVISQKPSRDICQRGTSLTIQCQVDSQVTMMFWYRQQPGQSLTLIATANQGSEATYESGFVIDKFPISRPNLTFSTLTVSNMSPEDSSIYLCSVGDWGNTEAFFGQGTRLTVV.

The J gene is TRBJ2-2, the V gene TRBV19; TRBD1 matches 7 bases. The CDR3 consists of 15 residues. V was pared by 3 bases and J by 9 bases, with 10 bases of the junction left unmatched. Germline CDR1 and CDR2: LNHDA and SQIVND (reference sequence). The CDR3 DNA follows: TGTGCCAGTAGTATTGTGGCACAGGGGCTACGGGAGCTGTTTTTT. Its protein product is CASSIVAQGLRELFF.

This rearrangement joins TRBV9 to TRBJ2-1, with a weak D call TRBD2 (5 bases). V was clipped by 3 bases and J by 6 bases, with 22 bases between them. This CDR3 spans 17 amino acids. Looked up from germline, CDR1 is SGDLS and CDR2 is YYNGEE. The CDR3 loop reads CASSGNPGGESVNEQFF. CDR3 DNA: TGTGCCAGCAGCGGTAACCCCGGTGGGGAGAGTGTCAATGAGCAGTTCTTC.

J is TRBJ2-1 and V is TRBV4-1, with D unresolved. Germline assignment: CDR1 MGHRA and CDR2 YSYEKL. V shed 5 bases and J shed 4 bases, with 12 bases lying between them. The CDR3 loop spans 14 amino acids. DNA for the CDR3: TGCGCCAGCAGCGGGGTAGCTGGATACAATGAGCAGTTCTTC. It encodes CASSGVAGYNEQFF.

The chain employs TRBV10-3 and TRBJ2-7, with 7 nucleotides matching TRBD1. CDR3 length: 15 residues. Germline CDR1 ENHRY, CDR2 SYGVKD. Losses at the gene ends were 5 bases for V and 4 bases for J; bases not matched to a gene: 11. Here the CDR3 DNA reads TGTGCCATCAGTAGTTTGACAGGGAGCACATACGAGCAGTACTTC. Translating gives CAISSLTGSTYEQYF.

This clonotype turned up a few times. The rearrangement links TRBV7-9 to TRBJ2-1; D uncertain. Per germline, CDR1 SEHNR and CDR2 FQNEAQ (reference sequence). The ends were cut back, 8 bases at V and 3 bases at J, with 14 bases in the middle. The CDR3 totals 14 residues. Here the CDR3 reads CASQNVGGYNEQFF. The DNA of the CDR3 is TGTGCCAGCCAAAATGTAGGTGGCTACAATGAGCAGTTCTTC. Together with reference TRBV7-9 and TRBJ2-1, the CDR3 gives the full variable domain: DTGVSQNPRHKITKRGQNVTFRCDPISEHNRLYWYRQTLGQGPEFLTYFQNEAQLEKSRLLSDRFSAERPKGSFSTLEIQRTEQGDSAMYLCASQNVGGYNEQFFGPGTRLTVL.

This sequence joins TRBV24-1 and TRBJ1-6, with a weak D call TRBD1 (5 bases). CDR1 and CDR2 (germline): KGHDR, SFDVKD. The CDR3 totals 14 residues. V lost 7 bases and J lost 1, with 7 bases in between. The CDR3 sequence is CATSRDSYNSPLHF. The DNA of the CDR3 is TGTGCCACCAGCAGGGATTCCTATAATTCACCCCTCCACTTT.

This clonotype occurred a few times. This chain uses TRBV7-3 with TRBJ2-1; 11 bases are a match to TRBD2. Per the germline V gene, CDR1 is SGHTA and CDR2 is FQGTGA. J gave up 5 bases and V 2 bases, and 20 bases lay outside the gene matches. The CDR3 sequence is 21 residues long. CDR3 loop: CASSLRSSGRQPRTTDNEQFF. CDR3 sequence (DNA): TGTGCCAGCAGCTTACGTTCTAGCGGGAGGCAACCCAGGACAACGGACAATGAGCAGTTCTTC. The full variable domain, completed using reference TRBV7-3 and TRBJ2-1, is GAGVSQTPSNKVTEKGKYVELRCDPISGHTALYWYRQSLGQGPEFLIYFQGTGAADDSGLPNDRFFAVRPEGSVSTLKIQRTERGDSAVYLCASSLRSSGRQPRTTDNEQFFGPGTRLTVL.

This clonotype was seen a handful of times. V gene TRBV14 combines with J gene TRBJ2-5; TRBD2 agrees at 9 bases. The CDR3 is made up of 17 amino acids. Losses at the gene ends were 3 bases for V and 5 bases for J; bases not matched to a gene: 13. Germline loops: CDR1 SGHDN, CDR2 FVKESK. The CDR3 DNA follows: TGTGCCAGCAGCCACCCAGGAGGAGCGGGGGGCGCGGAGACCCAGTACTTC. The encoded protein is CASSHPGGAGGAETQYF.

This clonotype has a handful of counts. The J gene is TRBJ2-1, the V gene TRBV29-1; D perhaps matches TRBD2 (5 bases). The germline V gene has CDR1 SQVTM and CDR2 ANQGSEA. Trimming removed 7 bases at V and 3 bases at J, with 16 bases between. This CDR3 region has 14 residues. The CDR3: CSASPGEVYNEQFF. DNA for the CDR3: TGCAGCGCTAGCCCCGGAGAAGTCTACAATGAGCAGTTCTTC.

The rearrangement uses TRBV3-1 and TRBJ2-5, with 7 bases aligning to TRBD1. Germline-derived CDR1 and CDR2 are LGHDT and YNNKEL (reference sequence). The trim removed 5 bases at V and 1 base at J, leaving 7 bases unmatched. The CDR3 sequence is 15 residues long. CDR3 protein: CASSGFRDSQETQYF. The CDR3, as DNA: TGTGCCAGCAGCGGCTTTCGGGACAGCCAAGAGACCCAGTACTTC.

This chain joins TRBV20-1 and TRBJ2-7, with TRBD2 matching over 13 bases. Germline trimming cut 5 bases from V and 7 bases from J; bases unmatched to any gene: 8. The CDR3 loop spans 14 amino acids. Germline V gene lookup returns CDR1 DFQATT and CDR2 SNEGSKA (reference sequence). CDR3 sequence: CSAGLAGDLGEQYF. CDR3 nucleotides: TGCAGTGCTGGACTAGCGGGGGACCTAGGAGAGCAGTACTTC.

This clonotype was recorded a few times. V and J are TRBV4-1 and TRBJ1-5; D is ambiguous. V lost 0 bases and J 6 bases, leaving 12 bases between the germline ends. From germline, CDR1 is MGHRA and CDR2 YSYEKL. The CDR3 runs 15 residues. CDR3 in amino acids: CASSQDGEGPQPQHF. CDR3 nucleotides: TGCGCCAGCAGCCAAGATGGGGAGGGCCCTCAGCCCCAGCATTTT.

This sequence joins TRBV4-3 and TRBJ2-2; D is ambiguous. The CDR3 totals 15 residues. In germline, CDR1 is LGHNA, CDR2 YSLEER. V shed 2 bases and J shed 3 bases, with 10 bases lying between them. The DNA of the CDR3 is TGCGCCAGCAGCCAACGGCAGGAATACACCGGGGAGCTGTTTTTT. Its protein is CASSQRQEYTGELFF.

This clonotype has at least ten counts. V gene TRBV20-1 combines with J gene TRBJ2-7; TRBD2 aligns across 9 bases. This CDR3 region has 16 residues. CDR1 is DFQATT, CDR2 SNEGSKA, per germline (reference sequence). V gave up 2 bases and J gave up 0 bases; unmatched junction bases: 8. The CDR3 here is CSARTPAGGFSYEQYF. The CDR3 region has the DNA TGCAGTGCTAGAACGCCAGCGGGAGGTTTCTCCTACGAGCAGTACTTC.

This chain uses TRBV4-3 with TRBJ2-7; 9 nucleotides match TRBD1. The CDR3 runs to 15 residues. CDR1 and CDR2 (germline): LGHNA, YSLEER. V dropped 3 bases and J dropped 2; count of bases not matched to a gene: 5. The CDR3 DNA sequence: TGCGCCAGCAGCCAGGGACAGGGTACAACCTACGAGCAGTACTTC. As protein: CASSQGQGTTYEQYF.

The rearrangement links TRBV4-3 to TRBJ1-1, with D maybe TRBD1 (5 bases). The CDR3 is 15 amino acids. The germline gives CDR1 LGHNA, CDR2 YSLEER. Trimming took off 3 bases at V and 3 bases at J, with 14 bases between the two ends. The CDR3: CASSQGPTSDTEAFF. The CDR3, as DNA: TGCGCCAGCAGCCAGGGACCGACGTCGGACACTGAAGCTTTCTTT.

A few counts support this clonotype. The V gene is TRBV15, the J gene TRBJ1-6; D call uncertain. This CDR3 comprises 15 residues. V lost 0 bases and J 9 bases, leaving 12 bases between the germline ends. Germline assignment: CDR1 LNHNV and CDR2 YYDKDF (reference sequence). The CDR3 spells CATSRDRLAPSPLHF. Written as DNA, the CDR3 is TGTGCCACCAGCAGAGATCGGCTGGCTCCTTCACCCCTCCACTTT.

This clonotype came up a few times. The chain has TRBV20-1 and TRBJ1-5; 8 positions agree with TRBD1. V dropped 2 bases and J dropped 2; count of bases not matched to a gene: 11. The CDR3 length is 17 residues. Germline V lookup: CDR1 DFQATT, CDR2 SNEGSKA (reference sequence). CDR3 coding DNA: TGCAGTGCTAGATCGACCGACAGGGGAAGGGGCAATCAGCCCCAGCATTTT. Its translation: CSARSTDRGRGNQPQHF.

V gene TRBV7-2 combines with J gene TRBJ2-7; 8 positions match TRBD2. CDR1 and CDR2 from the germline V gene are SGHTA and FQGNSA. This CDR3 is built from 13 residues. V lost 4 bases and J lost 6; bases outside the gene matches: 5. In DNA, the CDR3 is TGTGCCAGCAGCTCCGGGGGGGGTGGCGAGCAGTACTTC. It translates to CASSSGGGGEQYF.

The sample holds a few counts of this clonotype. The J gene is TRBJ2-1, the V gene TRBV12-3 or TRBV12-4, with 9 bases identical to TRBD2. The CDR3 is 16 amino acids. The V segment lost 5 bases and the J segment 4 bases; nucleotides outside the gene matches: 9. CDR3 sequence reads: CASSPLERGDYNEQFF. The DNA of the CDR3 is TGTGCCAGCAGTCCCTTGGAGCGGGGGGATTACAATGAGCAGTTCTTC.

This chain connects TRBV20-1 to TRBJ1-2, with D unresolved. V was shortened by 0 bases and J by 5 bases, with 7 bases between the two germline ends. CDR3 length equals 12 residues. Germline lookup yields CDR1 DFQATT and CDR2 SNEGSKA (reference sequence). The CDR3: CSARDLGYGYTF. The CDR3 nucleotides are TGCAGTGCTAGAGATTTGGGATATGGCTACACCTTC.

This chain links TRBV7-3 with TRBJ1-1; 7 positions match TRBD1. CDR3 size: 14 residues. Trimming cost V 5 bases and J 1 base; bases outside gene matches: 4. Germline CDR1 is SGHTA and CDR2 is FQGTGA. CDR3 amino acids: CASSMTGSNTEAFF. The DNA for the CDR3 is TGTGCCAGCAGCATGACAGGGTCGAACACTGAAGCTTTCTTT.